Below are 31 T cell receptor beta chains sequenced from a single sample in a study of T cell responses to AZD1222 COVID-19 vaccine. The method was immunoSEQ multiplex PCR; TCRdb's version includes in-frame clones alone and lacks a portion of them. The sample holds approximately 130,000 clones, approximately 85% seen once. The sequencing used peripheral blood, collected 28 days after the second AZD1222 dose. Every receptor here comes from an adult who received the AZD1222 COVID-19 vaccine.

The V gene is TRBV6-6, the J gene TRBJ2-7; TRBD2 matches 11 bases. The V segment lost 4 bases and the J segment 5 bases; nucleotides outside the gene matches: 10. Germline CDR1 MNHNY, CDR2 SVGAGI (reference sequence). The CDR3 is 16 amino acids. CDR3 DNA: TGTGCCAGCAGTTCTCCTGAGACTAGCGGGAACGACGAGCAGTACTTC. It specifies CASSSPETSGNDEQYF.

The CDR3 reads CASSERSNTGELFF. The CDR3 nucleotides are TGTGCCAGCAGTGAGAGATCGAACACCGGGGAGCTGTTTTTT. The chain has TRBV6-1 and TRBJ2-2; D call uncertain. The ends were cut back, 3 bases at V and 0 bases at J, with 5 bases in the middle. Germline lookup yields CDR1 MNHNS and CDR2 SASEGT. This CDR3 comprises 14 residues.

The count of this clone is one. This rearrangement joins TRBV29-1 to TRBJ1-2; 9 bases are a match to TRBD1. Looked up from germline, CDR1 is SQVTM and CDR2 is ANQGSEA. V lost 2 bases to trimming and J lost 7 bases; unmatched junction nucleotides: 2. This CDR3 region has 12 residues. CDR3 in amino acids: CSVETGGFGYTF. CDR3 DNA sequence: TGCAGCGTTGAAACAGGGGGCTTTGGCTACACCTTC.

The chain has TRBV10-3 and TRBJ1-1; D unclear. Germline loops: CDR1 ENHRY, CDR2 SYGVKD. V dropped 5 bases and J dropped 1 base, with 11 bases sitting between them. This CDR3 has 14 residues. The CDR3 loop reads CAISQDGSNTEAFF. CDR3 bases: TGTGCCATCAGTCAGGACGGTTCGAACACTGAAGCTTTCTTT.

This clone was found many times. The CDR3 sequence: CASRQGQGWVEQYF. The CDR3 DNA is TGTGCCAGCAGGCAGGGACAGGGGTGGGTCGAGCAGTACTTC. This sequence joins TRBV2 and TRBJ2-7; 10 nucleotides agree with TRBD1. CDR1 and CDR2 from the germline V gene are SNHLY and FYNNEI. The CDR3 is 14 residues long. V trimming: 6 bases; J trimming: 6 bases; junction bases outside the gene matches: 8.

This clone showed up just once. The chain carries TRBV6-5 and TRBJ2-7, with D maybe TRBD1 (6 bases). CDR3 length equals 15 residues. V was shortened by 6 bases and J by 3 bases, with 18 bases between the two germline ends. CDR1 is MNHEY and CDR2 is SVGAGI in the germline V gene. The CDR3 spells CASSYEGVTYYEQYF. In DNA, the CDR3 is TGTGCCAGCAGCTATGAGGGGGTTACTTACTACGAGCAGTACTTC.

The chain is built from TRBV7-9 and TRBJ1-2; the match to TRBD1 covers 10 bases. This CDR3 region has 16 residues. The germline CDR1 and CDR2 sequences are SEHNR and FQNEAQ (reference sequence). The V segment lost 7 bases and the J segment 3 bases; nucleotides outside the gene matches: 11. CDR3 sequence reads: CASTPVWDRGYYGYTF. The CDR3 DNA is TGTGCCAGCACCCCTGTGTGGGACAGGGGATACTATGGCTACACCTTC.

The chain uses TRBV9 and TRBJ2-5, with 11 bases fitting TRBD2. The CDR3 spans 15 residues. Germline trimming cut 4 bases from V and 2 bases from J; bases unmatched to any gene: 4. The germline V gene has CDR1 SGDLS and CDR2 YYNGEE. The CDR3 sequence is CASSPRLAGQETQYF. CDR3 in DNA: TGTGCCAGCAGCCCTAGACTAGCGGGACAAGAGACCCAGTACTTC. Variable domain in full (rest from reference TRBV9 and TRBJ2-5): DSGVTQTPKHLITATGQRVTLRCSPRSGDLSVYWYQQSLDQGLQFLIQYYNGEERAKGNILERFSAQQFPDLHSELNLSSLELGDSALYFCASSPRLAGQETQYFGPGTRLLVL.

The chain combines TRBV9 with TRBJ1-3, with D perhaps matching TRBD1 (6 bases). CDR1 and CDR2 from the germline V gene are SGDLS and YYNGEE. V dropped 4 bases and J dropped 4 bases, with 15 bases sitting between them. The CDR3 is made up of 15 amino acids. The CDR3 region is CASSRGSGAGNTIYF. CDR3 sequence (DNA): TGTGCCAGCAGCAGAGGGTCAGGGGCGGGAAACACCATATATTTT. The entire variable domain, with the rest obtained from reference TRBV9 and TRBJ1-3, is as follows: DSGVTQTPKHLITATGQRVTLRCSPRSGDLSVYWYQQSLDQGLQFLIQYYNGEERAKGNILERFSAQQFPDLHSELNLSSLELGDSALYFCASSRGSGAGNTIYFGEGSWLTVV.

The chain employs TRBV19 and TRBJ1-3, with no clear D. Trimming stripped 3 bases from V and 1 base from J, with 4 bases between. This CDR3 has 13 amino acids. Germline V gene lookup returns CDR1 LNHDA and CDR2 SQIVND (reference sequence). The CDR3 here is CASSIGSGNTIYF. The CDR3, as DNA: TGTGCCAGTAGTATCGGTTCTGGAAACACCATATATTTT.

The J gene is TRBJ2-3, the V gene TRBV6-6, with 8 positions matching TRBD1. This CDR3 is built from 14 residues. Germline loops: CDR1 MNHNY, CDR2 SVGAGI (reference sequence). With 2 bases clipped from V and 5 bases from J, the junction kept 3 bases outside the gene matches. The chain's CDR3 is CASSYSDRGDTQYF. CDR3 sequence (DNA): TGTGCCAGCAGTTACAGTGACAGGGGAGATACGCAGTATTTT.

This chain links TRBV19 with TRBJ2-7, with 11 bases identical to TRBD1. Trimming at V came to 4 bases and at J to 4 bases, leaving 9 bases not matched to a gene. The CDR3 spans 16 residues. Per the germline V gene, CDR1 is LNHDA and CDR2 is SQIVND (reference sequence). CDR3 sequence (DNA): TGTGCCAGTAGTACCCCCCAGGGACAGGGGGGGTACGAGCAGTACTTC. This encodes CASSTPQGQGGYEQYF. Full variable domain (rest looked up from reference TRBV19 and TRBJ2-7): DGGITQSPKYLFRKEGQNVTLSCEQNLNHDAMYWYRQDPGQGLRLIYYSQIVNDFQKGDIAEGYSVSREKKESFPLTVTSAQKNPTAFYLCASSTPQGQGGYEQYFGPGTRLTVT.

Note on this clone: One end of the junction fails to match germline, which may point to a read error. The CDR3 reads CASREATGINEQFF. CDR3 sequence (DNA): TGTGCCAGCAGAGAAGCGACAGGGATCAATGAGCAGTTCTTC. The V and J genes are TRBV2 and TRBJ2-1, with 7 nucleotides matching TRBD1. Germline loops: CDR1 SNHLY, CDR2 FYNNEI. This CDR3 is 14 amino acids long.

The chain is built from TRBV6-5 and TRBJ1-5; D is perhaps TRBD1 (5 bases). The CDR3 extends over 14 amino acids. Trimming took 9 bases from V and 8 from J, leaving 20 bases between them. Germline loops: CDR1 MNHEY, CDR2 SVGAGI. In nucleotides, the CDR3 is TGTGCCAGTGGGGAATGGGGGGAGCAGAAGCCCCAGCATTTT. It encodes CASGEWGEQKPQHF.

This sequence joins TRBV24-1 and TRBJ1-4; D gene unclear. V lost 3 bases to trimming and J lost 8 bases, with 12 bases between them. Germline values: CDR1 KGHDR, CDR2 SFDVKD. The CDR3 has 14 residues. The CDR3 here is CATSDPSREEKLFF. The DNA of the CDR3 is TGTGCCACCAGTGATCCCTCGAGGGAGGAAAAACTGTTTTTT.

V gene TRBV7-2 combines with J gene TRBJ2-3; possibly TRBD2 for D (7 bases). V was clipped by 3 bases and J by 6 bases, with 19 bases between them. There are 16 residues in the CDR3. From germline, CDR1 is SGHTA and CDR2 FQGNSA. CDR3 sequence: CASSFRLGGEVDTQYF. The CDR3 bases are TGTGCCAGCAGCTTTAGACTAGGGGGGGAGGTTGATACGCAGTATTTT. Filled out from reference TRBV7-2 and TRBJ2-3, the complete variable domain reads GAGVSQSPSNKVTEKGKDVELRCDPISGHTALYWYRQSLGQGLEFLIYFQGNSAPDKSGLPSDRFSAERTGGSVSTLTIQRTQQEDSAVYLCASSFRLGGEVDTQYFGPGTRLTVL.

This clone was detected once. Other nucleotide sequences in the sample specify the same CDR3. J is TRBJ1-1 and V is TRBV3-1 (or the pseudogene TRBV3-2), with D unresolved. The CDR3 has 13 amino acids. Per germline, CDR1 LGHDT and CDR2 YNNKEL (reference sequence). V was cut by 3 bases and J by 1 base, with 6 bases left in between. The CDR3 sequence is CASSQGPNTEAFF. The CDR3 DNA is TGTGCCAGCAGCCAGGGTCCGAACACTGAAGCTTTCTTT.

The chain is built from TRBV7-9 and TRBJ2-5; 7 bases align to TRBD1. This CDR3 region has 15 residues. V shed 5 bases and J 4 bases; nucleotides not matched to a gene: 10. Per germline, CDR1 SEHNR and CDR2 FQNEAQ (reference sequence). The CDR3 loop is CASSPADRYSETQYF. CDR3 nucleotide sequence: TGTGCCAGCAGCCCGGCGGACAGGTATTCAGAGACCCAGTACTTC.

This rearrangement joins TRBV7-2 to TRBJ1-1; D gene unclear. V lost 2 bases to trimming and J lost 3 bases, with 7 bases between them. The CDR3 length is 13 residues. Germline V gene sequence: CDR1 SGHTA, CDR2 FQGNSA. In DNA, the CDR3 is TGTGCCAGCAGCTTATTTCGGCACACTGAAGCTTTCTTT. Its translation: CASSLFRHTEAFF. The full variable domain, its missing parts supplied by reference TRBV7-2 and TRBJ1-1, is GAGVSQSPSNKVTEKGKDVELRCDPISGHTALYWYRQSLGQGLEFLIYFQGNSAPDKSGLPSDRFSAERTGGSVSTLTIQRTQQEDSAVYLCASSLFRHTEAFFGQGTRLTVV.

The rearrangement uses TRBV5-4 and TRBJ2-2; D perhaps matches TRBD1 (6 bases). Trimming removed 0 bases at V and 4 bases at J, with 7 bases between. Germline CDR1 is SGHNT and CDR2 is YYREEE (reference sequence). The CDR3 sequence is 14 residues long. The CDR3 bases are TGTGCCAGCAGCTTGGTAGGGGGCACCGGGGAGCTGTTTTTT. It specifies CASSLVGGTGELFF.

This chain uses TRBV27 with TRBJ1-4, with a weak D call TRBD1 (5 bases). This CDR3 is 15 amino acids long. Germline assignment: CDR1 MNHEY and CDR2 SMNVEV (reference sequence). V lost 3 bases and J lost 11, with 19 bases in between. The CDR3 sequence: CASSFQTDAGRKLFF. The CDR3 nucleotides read TGTGCCAGCAGTTTCCAGACCGACGCGGGGCGGAAACTGTTTTTT.

This clone showed up just once. The rearrangement uses TRBV3-1 (or the pseudogene TRBV3-2) and TRBJ2-1, with D perhaps matching TRBD2 (5 bases). V lost 2 bases to trimming and J lost 5 bases, with 7 bases between them. This CDR3 region has 13 residues. Germline CDR1 reads LGHDT; CDR2 reads YNNKEL (reference sequence). The CDR3 coding sequence is TGTGCCAGCAGCCAAACGAGGGACAATGAGCAGTTCTTC. This sequence encodes CASSQTRDNEQFF.

The V gene is TRBV5-1, the J gene TRBJ2-5; TRBD1 matches 8 bases. From germline, CDR1 is SGHRS and CDR2 YFSETQ. V shed 1 base and J 4 bases; nucleotides not matched to a gene: 3. CDR3 length equals 14 residues. CDR3 region: CASSLTGGIETQYF. Here the CDR3 DNA reads TGCGCCAGCAGCTTGACAGGGGGGATAGAGACCCAGTACTTC.

V is TRBV24-1 and J is TRBJ2-4, with 8 bases matching TRBD2. The CDR3 runs 15 residues. Germline lookup yields CDR1 KGHDR and CDR2 SFDVKD. After removal of 4 bases from V and 5 bases from J, the junction contained 6 bases not matched to a gene. In nucleotides, the CDR3 is TGTGCCACCAGTGACCCTACTAGCGGAGAAAACATTCAGTACTTC. It codes for CATSDPTSGENIQYF.

In this sample, this clone turned up a few times. The CDR3 loop is CASPGQLNTEAFF. The CDR3 nucleotides read TGTGCCTCCCCGGGACAACTAAACACTGAAGCTTTCTTT. This chain connects TRBV2 to TRBJ1-1; D is perhaps TRBD1 (6 bases). V was shortened by 11 bases and J by 2 bases, with 15 bases between the two germline ends. The CDR3 covers 13 residues. CDR1 and CDR2 from the germline V gene are SNHLY and FYNNEI.

The gene calls are TRBV6-5 and TRBJ2-5; 8 nucleotides match TRBD2. Germline CDR1 is MNHEY and CDR2 is SVGAGI. This CDR3 region has 15 residues. V lost 6 bases to trimming and J lost 2 bases; unmatched junction nucleotides: 8. The CDR3 bases are TGTGCCAGCAGCCAAAAGCGGGGGAGACAAGAGACCCAGTACTTC. This gives the protein CASSQKRGRQETQYF.

The CDR3 region has the DNA TGTGCCATCAGTGCGTCGGGGGGAGCTAGCGCCGGGGAGCTGTTTTTT. This sequence encodes CAISASGGASAGELFF. The genes are TRBV10-3 and TRBJ2-2; TRBD2 matches 7 bases. Germline V gene sequence: CDR1 ENHRY, CDR2 SYGVKD. This CDR3 region has 16 residues. J lost 6 bases, V lost 4 bases, and 11 bases had no gene match.

The rearrangement links TRBV19 to TRBJ2-5; 10 nucleotides agree with TRBD2. The V and J ends lost 6 bases and 6 bases, in that order; junction bases with no gene match: 4. Germline assignment: CDR1 LNHDA and CDR2 SQIVND (reference sequence). This CDR3 is 13 amino acids long. DNA for the CDR3: TGTGCCAGTAGCCCGGGACTAGCGAAGACCCAGTACTTC. Its protein product is CASSPGLAKTQYF.

The chain is built from TRBV28 and TRBJ1-2, with 10 bases aligning to TRBD1. The V and J ends lost 5 bases and 7 bases, in that order; junction bases with no gene match: 7. Per germline, CDR1 MDHEN and CDR2 SYDVKM. The CDR3 is 14 amino acids. CDR3 protein: CASSQPGQGIGYTF. CDR3 nucleotides: TGTGCCAGCAGTCAGCCGGGACAGGGGATTGGCTACACCTTC.

This clone was observed a handful of times. The chain has TRBV7-9 and TRBJ1-6; tentative D call: TRBD1 (5 bases). Germline V gene data show CDR1 as SEHNR and CDR2 as FQNEAQ (reference sequence). V was clipped by 2 bases and J by 4 bases, with 18 bases between them. CDR3 length: 18 amino acids. For the CDR3, the DNA is TGTGCCAGCAGCTTAAACCCTCGAGGGGCAGGGTATAATTCACCCCTCCACTTT. It translates to CASSLNPRGAGYNSPLHF.

The gene calls are TRBV3-1 (or the pseudogene TRBV3-2) and TRBJ1-2; tentatively, D is TRBD1 (5 bases). This CDR3 comprises 15 residues. Germline lookup yields CDR1 LGHDT and CDR2 YNNKEL (reference sequence). Trimming took off 1 base at V and 7 bases at J, with 16 bases between the two ends. The CDR3: CASSQGQWEGAGYTF. Written as DNA, the CDR3 is TGTGCCAGCAGCCAAGGGCAGTGGGAAGGGGCTGGCTACACCTTC.